This TCR beta chain was identified in a study of CD4 T cells in relation to SARS-CoV-2 and coronaviruses (dated by TCRdb to about 2021). For context, the study as a whole: In the ViraFEST assay, PBMCs were grown with antigen for nine to eleven days, and TCR beta CDR3s were then sequenced to identify antigen-specific clonal expansions. Across all 12 patients in the convalescent cohort, the median age was roughly 38 years, with a range of about 21 to 80 years. Of the roughly 12 convalescent patients, 8 were male and 4 were female, and two of the subjects were Hispanic. HLA restriction was mapped for shared crossreactive spike epitopes using patient-derived lymphoblastoid cell lines. Memory CD4+ T cell crossreactivity between SARS-CoV-2 and common cold coronavirus spike proteins was assessed at the TCR clonotype level in the study. Samples from a few pre-COVID donors and the naive versus memory experiments were sequenced with the Adaptive Biotechnologies TCR-sequencing kit; other data were Illumina-based. Expansion assays from other donors in the study were sequenced with a different, Illumina-based TCR-beta assay. What the authors observed across the whole study: Roughly 70% of donors had memory CD4+ clonotypes that crossrecognized SARS-CoV-2 and at least one common cold coronavirus spike. Crossreactivity analysis was centred on spike protein, so crossreactivity against other viral proteins was not assessed. Small numbers of patients and of tested TCRs were a limitation of the study. Because no donor provided both pre-pandemic and post-infection samples, tracing the source of pre-existing responses was limited. Crossreactive clones showed significantly weaker SARS-CoV-2-driven expansion than monoreactive clones, consistent with antigenic imprinting. Sequencing naive versus memory cells indicated that the assay picks up memory recall responses, not primary responses primed during culture.

Naive and memory CD4+ T cells were separated from cryopreserved PBMCs through CD4 enrichment, which was followed by EasySep naive CD4+ T cell enrichment. For over nine days, sorted naive or memory CD4+ T cells (over 9 x 10^4) were cultured at a 1:1 ratio with T cell-depleted PBMCs and CEF peptides. In general, every peptide culture condition was set up in three replicate wells. PBMCs were isolated from leukapheresis product or whole blood by Ficoll-Paque PLUS gradient centrifugation. PBMCs were either used fresh in the expansion assay or cryopreserved at -140 degrees C. The QIAamp Micro DNA Kit was used to extract genomic DNA from the CD4+ T cells. In the case of this clone: Its antigen is still unknown. No base quality values were provided; no much bigger clone lies one nucleotide off.

Trimming costs V 4 bases and J 2 bases, and their ends lie 6 bases apart. Based on the germline V gene, the CDR1 and CDR2 sequences are ENHRY and SYGVKD. From its cysteine to its phenylalanine, the CDR3 spans 13 amino acids. Only the CDR3 part of the read is kept: 39 bases, read in frame from the first base. Survey-level immunoSEQ TCR-beta sequencing was performed on DNA from CEF-cultured naive and memory CD4+ T cells. From the authors' description of their analysis: During preprocessing, nonproductive sequences were discarded, as were any CDR3s that did not begin with C, did not end with F or W, or were shorter than 7 amino acids. The MANAFEST web app was used to call antigen-specific clonotypes on the basis of expansion compared with the reference and with other culture wells. To be counted as positive, a clone had to show significant expansion compared with the reference culture, at an FDR below 0.05, in 2 of 3 replicate wells. To be called positive, a clone also had to show significant expansion compared with every other tandem well and an odds ratio greater than 5. Cultured and uncultured naive and memory CD4+ repertoires were searched for CDR3s previously identified as spike- and CEF-reactive. After three terminal residues were trimmed from each end, CDR3 homology was quantified as pairwise Levenshtein distance using the stringdist R package. TCRdb mirrors the immuneACCESS table, restricted to in-frame sequences. Some clones are absent from its copies; in checked studies, under half trace to an unresolved V gene, and the reason for the others is unknown. V and J calls plus clone size are reproduced from that table; the DNA served to infer D and trimming. Counted in this sample were roughly 38,000 clones; 84% of them appeared once. The ten largest account for 1.2% of the sample.

The sequenced material came from naive CD4+ T cells from PBMCs, cultured in vitro. Sample cell subset or site, as interpreted from the label and publication: naive CD4+ T cells isolated by negative enrichment. This clonotype was sampled from an adult with COVID-19. The chain uses TRBV10-3 and TRBJ2-1, with no confidently assigned D gene. The nucleotide sequence reads as follows: TGTGCCATCAGTGGGCTCGCCTACAATGAGCAGTTCTTC. This encodes CAISGLAYNEQFF.